This TCR beta chain was observed in a study of identical twins. Findings and caveats of the study: Fewer insertions marked abundant cord blood beta clonotypes; young adult naive trended weakly, memory not at all.

TCRdb called the 5' RACE reads again in MiXCR, with one record for every CDR3 protein. The profile shows around 680,000 distinct CDR3 sequences, 8.6% of them singletons. As for this clonotype: No antigen is known for it.

With V trimmed by 3 bases and J by 4 bases, 5 bases remained unmatched. The germline gives CDR1 SGHRS, CDR2 YFSETQ. The CDR3 runs to 14 residues. There were only healthy Caucasians among the donors. The same specimen was also included in a second study, on yellow fever vaccine responses in identical twins.

Sequenced sample: PBMCs. The J gene is TRBJ2-5, the V gene TRBV5-1, with TRBD2 matching over 8 bases. This TCR derives from a woman between 18 and 29 years old in good health. The CDR3 DNA reads TGCGCCAGCAGCTGGGGACTAGACGGAGAGACCCAGTACTTC. Translated: CASSWGLDGETQYF.